Listed below are T cell receptor beta chains from one sample, sequenced in a study of blood T cells in healthy people across ages. TCRdb used MiXCR to reprocess the 5' RACE reads, holding one entry per CDR3 protein. This sample has approximately 780,000 distinct CDR3 sequences, with roughly 26% found just once. These data also formed part of another study, on T cells of mothers and their children.

Sequencing was carried out using blood. These receptors were collected from a boy aged 5-17 years in good health. Both conserved end residues are part of each CDR3. The D gene is left open where the match is weak. Clone size is stated in some rows and not others, as once, few, many or a class when expanded.

TRBV3-1	few	NA	TRBJ2-5	TGTGCCAGCAGCCAAGATACCCCACTCGGGGCCCAGTACTTC	CASSQDTPLGAQYF
TRBV6-2/TRBV6-3	few	TRBD1	TRBJ1-1	TGTGCCAGCACCCCAGGGGGTCCAGGCGGGAACACTGAAGCTTTCTTT	CASTPGGPGGNTEAFF
TRBV27	few	NA	TRBJ2-7	TGTGCCAGCCATACTCGATCGGGAAGGTTCGACGAGCAGTACTTC	CASHTRSGRFDEQYF
TRBV7-3	NA	NA	TRBJ2-5	TGTGCCAGCAGCTCCGACGGGGCCAGGGGGACCCAGTACTTC	CASSSDGARGTQYF
TRBV5-1	NA	NA	TRBJ1-1	TGCGCCAGCAGCTTGTTACAGGCAACTGAAGCTTTCTTT	CASSLLQATEAFF
TRBV3-1	NA	TRBD1	TRBJ2-7	TGTGCCAGCAGCCAAAGGGGGACAGGGGGCTACGAGCAGTACTTC	CASSQRGTGGYEQYF
TRBV29-1	many	TRBD1	TRBJ2-7	TGCAGCGCCAACCATTACGGGACAGCGGATTACGAGCAGTACTTC	CSANHYGTADYEQYF
TRBV7-3	NA	TRBD2	TRBJ2-1	TGTGCCAGCAGCGAGACGCGGGGGGTCGAGCAGTTCTTC	CASSETRGVEQFF
TRBV20-1	NA	TRBD1	TRBJ2-1	TGCAGTGCCAAGCCAGGGGGCAATGAGCAGTTCTTC	CSAKPGGNEQFF
TRBV20-1	NA	NA	TRBJ2-7	TGCAGTGCGCCAGGGGGGAGCCCCTACGAGCAGTACTTC	CSAPGGSPYEQYF
TRBV20-1	NA	TRBD1	TRBJ2-1	TGCAGTGCTCGAGCCACAGGGGGCTACAATGAGCAGTTCTTC	CSARATGGYNEQFF
TRBV12-3/TRBV12-4	few	TRBD1	TRBJ2-7	TGTGCCAGCAGTTTACTGGGACAGGGGGCCCAGCAGTACTTC	CASSLLGQGAQQYF
TRBV3-1	NA	NA	TRBJ2-5	TGTGCCAGCAGCAATAGCGGTCCACAAGAGACCCAGTACTTC	CASSNSGPQETQYF
TRBV24-1	NA	NA	TRBJ2-4	TGTGCCACCAGTGACTCGAGATATAGACTAGCCAAAAACATTCAGTACTTC	CATSDSRYRLAKNIQYF
TRBV7-9	few	TRBD2	TRBJ2-7	TGTGCCAGCAGCTCTAGCGGGGCGGACTACGAGCAGTACTTC	CASSSSGADYEQYF
TRBV6-5	few	TRBD2	TRBJ2-4	TGTGCCAGCAGTGGCGGGGGACTCAAAAACATTCAGTACTTC	CASSGGGLKNIQYF
TRBV9	few	NA	TRBJ2-5	TGTGCCAGCAGCCCCCGGACGGGGATGGGGGAGACCCAGTACTTC	CASSPRTGMGETQYF
TRBV2	NA	NA	TRBJ1-1	TGTGCCAGCACCTGGGACAAACTGAACACTGAAGCTTTCTTT	CASTWDKLNTEAFF
TRBV5-1	few	NA	TRBJ2-5	TGCGCCAGCAGCTTTAAGCGACACACCCCAAGGGAGACCCAGTACTTC	CASSFKRHTPRETQYF
TRBV19	NA	NA	TRBJ2-7	TGTGCCAGTAGTATCGGAGGGGCCTACGAGCAGTACTTC	CASSIGGAYEQYF
TRBV30	NA	NA	TRBJ1-1	TGTGCCTGGAGTGAGGAGGGGAACACTGAAGCTTTCTTT	CAWSEEGNTEAFF
TRBV30	NA	NA	TRBJ2-5	TGTGCCTGGAGTGTCGGCCTTACGGAGACCCAGTACTTC	CAWSVGLTETQYF
TRBV16	NA	NA	TRBJ1-1	TGTGCCAGCAGCCAATCAGGACACATGAACACTGAAGCTTTCTTT	CASSQSGHMNTEAFF
TRBV6-2/TRBV6-3	NA	NA	TRBJ2-5	TGTGCCAGCAGTTATTCCAAGGGACGCCGGCAAGAGACCCAGTACTTC	CASSYSKGRRQETQYF
TRBV28	many	NA	TRBJ1-4	TGTGCCAGCCGACCTGGGGGGGGAGCGGCTGTGGCTAATGAAAAACTGTTTTTT	CASRPGGGAAVANEKLFF
TRBV7-9	few	NA	TRBJ1-1	TGTGCCAGCAGCTTAGATGAGATGAACACTGAAGCTTTCTTT	CASSLDEMNTEAFF
TRBV29-1	NA	NA	TRBJ2-5	TGCAGCGTTGATGGACAGACTCGAGAGACCCAGTACTTC	CSVDGQTRETQYF
TRBV12-3/TRBV12-4	NA	NA	TRBJ2-2	TGTGCCAGCAGCACGGGGGGCCTGGGCACCGGGGAGCTGTTTTTT	CASSTGGLGTGELFF
TRBV14	few	NA	TRBJ2-5	TGTGCCAGCAGCCAAGATGGTGGTACATTACCCCTGGAAGAGACCCAGTACTTC	CASSQDGGTLPLEETQYF
TRBV5-1	few	NA	TRBJ1-1	TGCGCCAGCAGCCTCCTCCCTCGGACTGAAGCTTTCTTT	CASSLLPRTEAFF
TRBV3-1	NA	NA	TRBJ2-7	TGTGCCAGCAGCCGAGGCAGAGATGTCCCCTACGAGCAGTACTTC	CASSRGRDVPYEQYF
TRBV6-5	few	TRBD1	TRBJ2-3	TGTGCCAGCAGCCGGGACAGCATTGGTACGCAGTATTTT	CASSRDSIGTQYF
TRBV7-9	few	NA	TRBJ2-7	TGTGCCAGCAGCTCGTGGGACCGCCTATCCTACGAGCAGTACTTC	CASSSWDRLSYEQYF
TRBV7-9	few	TRBD2	TRBJ2-2	TGTGCCAGCAGCTTAGCCCCTAGCGGATCGAACACCGGGGAGCTGTTTTTT	CASSLAPSGSNTGELFF
TRBV29-1	NA	NA	TRBJ2-3	TGCAGCTCTCAAGGTGGGCAGTTCACCACAGATACGCAGTATTTT	CSSQGGQFTTDTQYF
TRBV7-3	NA	NA	TRBJ2-5	TGTGCCAGCAGCCCCCATCCCGGGGCCGAAGAGACCCAGTACTTC	CASSPHPGAEETQYF
TRBV29-1	few	NA	TRBJ2-1	TGCAGCGTCGCCGGGACATCTGAGCAGTTCTTC	CSVAGTSEQFF